The clone carrying this TCR beta chain was seen a few times. As yet, its antigen is unknown. The sequencing template was cDNA reverse transcribed from extracted RNA. TCRdb's copy holds only in-frame clones and misses some; the assay was immunoSEQ multiplex PCR. This sample yields roughly 250,000 clones, of which about two thirds are seen a single time; more than 0.95% belongs to the top ten. The data stem from a study of CD8+ T cells in alopecia areata. This CDR3 region has 14 residues. The V gene's germline CDR1 is ENHRY and CDR2 SYGVKD. Between the trimmed V and J ends, which lost 3 bases and 5 bases, there was a span of 11 bases. General observations from the study: Clonality was higher in lesional than normal scalp, especially in alopecia totalis/universalis. Alphabeta T cells residing in normal skin are also sequenced in scalp samples.

This chain uses TRBV10-3 with TRBJ2-1; D is possibly TRBD1 (5 bases). The sequenced sample was CD4+ T cells sorted from blood, obtained at week 0. This sequence originates from a human donor with alopecia areata. The CDR3 sequence: CAISDQVGHNEQFF. The CDR3 region has the DNA TGTGCCATCAGTGATCAGGTGGGGCACAATGAGCAGTTCTTC.